This T cell receptor beta chain was sequenced in a study of shared T cell receptors in the human thymus. Germline assignment: CDR1 LNHNV and CDR2 YYDKDF (reference sequence). The CDR3 runs 15 residues. Trimming cost V 3 bases and J 5 bases; bases outside gene matches: 7. Libraries were prepared by immunoSEQ multiplex PCR; TCRdb keeps only in-frame clonotypes and omits some of them. The table shows under 850,000 clones, with 70% to 90% occurring only once. These data were also filed under a second study, of human thymus T cells.

The TCR comes from a boy less than two years old with a congenital heart defect. The rearrangement joins TRBV15 to TRBJ2-5; 9 nucleotides agree with TRBD2. Sample: thymocytes. The CDR3 nucleotides are TGTGCCACCAGCAGTAGAAGCGGGGGGCTGGAGACCCAGTACTTC. It codes for CATSSRSGGLETQYF.